The entry below describes one T cell receptor beta chain. Germline V gene sequence: CDR1 MGHRA, CDR2 YSYEKL. The J segment lost 8 bases and the V segment lost 3 bases, leaving 9 bases of the junction unmatched. The CDR3 is 15 residues long. The data belong to a study of blood T cell repertoires in COVID-19. As for the study in general: T cells, B-cell-depleted T cells, or PBMCs provided the cDNA or gDNA that served as material.

Assay used: immunoSEQ multiplex PCR; TCRdb lists only in-frame clones, some missing. This sample carries about 210,000 clones, 84% of them seen once, and the ten largest clones take approximately 8%. This chain uses TRBV4-1 with TRBJ1-4, with 7 bases fitting TRBD1. Input material: peripheral blood. This receptor was obtained from a woman aged 45-65 years with active or convalescent COVID-19. CDR3 loop: CASSQAGTEGEKLFF. The CDR3 DNA sequence: TGCGCCAGCAGCCAGGCCGGGACAGAGGGCGAAAAACTGTTTTTT.